This T cell receptor (beta chain) originates from a study of T cells expressing NK-cell markers. The CDR3 is 14 amino acids. In germline, CDR1 is LGHDT, CDR2 YNNKEL (reference sequence). TCRdb derives one entry per CDR3 protein from the 5' RACE reads, leaving out DNA. This sample carries about 430,000 distinct CDR3 sequences, with about 1.5% going to the ten biggest clones. This receptor was obtained from a woman aged 45-65 years in good health. The chain recombines TRBV3-1 with TRBJ2-3; the D call of TRBD2 rests on TCRdb alone, since no DNA is present to check it. The sample consisted of blood T cells: a sorted CD56 or NKG2C T cell subset, CD4+ or CD8+ T cells, or bulk PBMC T cells (not recorded which). The CDR3 reads CATSGGALPDTQYF.